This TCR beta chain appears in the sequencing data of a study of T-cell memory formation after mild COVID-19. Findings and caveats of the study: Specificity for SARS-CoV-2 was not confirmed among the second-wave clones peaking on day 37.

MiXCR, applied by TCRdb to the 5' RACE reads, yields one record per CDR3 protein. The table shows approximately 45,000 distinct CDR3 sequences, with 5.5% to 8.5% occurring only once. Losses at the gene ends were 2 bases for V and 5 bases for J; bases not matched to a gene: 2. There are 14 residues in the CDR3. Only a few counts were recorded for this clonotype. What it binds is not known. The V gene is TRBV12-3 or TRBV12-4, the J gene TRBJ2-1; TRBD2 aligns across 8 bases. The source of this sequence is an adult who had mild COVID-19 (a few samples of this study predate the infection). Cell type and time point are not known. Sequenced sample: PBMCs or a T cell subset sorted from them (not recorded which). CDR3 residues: CASSLRGGNNEQFF. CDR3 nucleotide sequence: TGTGCCAGCAGTTTACGGGGGGGAAACAATGAGCAGTTCTTC.